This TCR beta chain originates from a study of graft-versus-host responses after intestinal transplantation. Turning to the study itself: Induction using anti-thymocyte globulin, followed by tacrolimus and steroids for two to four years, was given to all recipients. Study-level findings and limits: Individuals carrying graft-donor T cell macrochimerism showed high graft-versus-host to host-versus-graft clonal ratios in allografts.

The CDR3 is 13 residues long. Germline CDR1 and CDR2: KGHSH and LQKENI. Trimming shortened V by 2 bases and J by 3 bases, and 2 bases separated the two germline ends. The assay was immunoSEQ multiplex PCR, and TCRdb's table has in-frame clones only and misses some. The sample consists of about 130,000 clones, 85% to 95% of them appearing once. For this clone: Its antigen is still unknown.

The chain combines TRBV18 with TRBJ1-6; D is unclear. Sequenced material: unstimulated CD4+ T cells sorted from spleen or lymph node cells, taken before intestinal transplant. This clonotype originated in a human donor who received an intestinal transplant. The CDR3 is CASSPDYNSPLHF. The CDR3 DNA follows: TGTGCCAGCTCACCAGACTATAATTCACCCCTCCACTTT.